This T cell receptor (beta chain) emerged from a study of human CD4 T cells and Enterobacteriaceae. In the case of this clone: Antigen: not known.

Study-wide results and caveats: In the top 5%: about 55% of the 19 and about 65% of the roughly 30 cross-reactive clonotypes. Ex vivo clonotype reactivity was inferred only by sequence matching.

All CD4+ cells other than CD45RA+CCR7+CD95- naive cells were sorted as memory, over 95% pure. Sorted cells lacked CD8+, CD14+, CD16+, CD56+, CD19+ and CD25-bright cells. This CDR3 spans 14 amino acids. Germline lookup yields CDR1 MNHNY and CDR2 SVGAGI (reference sequence). V lost 6 bases and J lost 2; bases outside the gene matches: 0. Ex vivo total memory CD4+ cells were sequenced at deep level. TCRdb's copy holds only in-frame clones and misses some; the assay was immunoSEQ multiplex PCR. The sample shows 27,000 or so clones, around four fifths of them seen only once. The TCR was taken from a human donor in good health. Sequenced material: memory CD4+ T cells from blood. The genes are TRBV6-6 and TRBJ2-6; 8 nucleotides align to TRBD1. The DNA of the CDR3 is TGTGCCAGCAGACAGGGGGCTGGGGCCAACGTCCTGACTTTC. Its translation is CASRQGAGANVLTF.